Each of the 25 T cell receptor beta chains below was sequenced from the same sample in a study of cytomegalovirus exposure and HLA in healthy donors. It was with 60 Vbeta and 13 Jbeta primers that the PCR ran. Generated by immunoSEQ multiplex PCR, the TCRdb table keeps only in-frame clones and is missing some. Found here are about 160,000 clones, 81% of them singletons; the top ten hold approximately 1.3%. Input material: PBMCs. These receptors all come from a man aged 50 to 60 in good health and CMV-seropositive.

This clone was detected only once. The chain joins TRBV18 to TRBJ2-3; TRBD2 might be the D (6 bases). Trimming took off 3 bases at V and 1 base at J, with 29 bases between the two ends. This CDR3 is built from 21 residues. In germline, CDR1 is KGHSH, CDR2 LQKENI. The CDR3 sequence: CASSPSAIAVLRGYGTDTQYF. The CDR3 DNA reads TGTGCCAGCTCACCGTCGGCGATAGCGGTCCTGAGGGGCTATGGCACAGATACGCAGTATTTT.

V usage is TRBV11-2 and J usage is TRBJ2-1, with D tentatively TRBD2 (6 bases). The CDR3 totals 16 residues. Trimming left V 4 bases short and J 4 bases short, with 17 bases between. Germline V gene sequence: CDR1 SGHAT, CDR2 FQNNGV. The CDR3 reads CASSSIRDSTYNEQFF. CDR3 sequence (DNA): TGTGCCAGCAGCTCCATACGGGACTCGACTTACAATGAGCAGTTCTTC. The full variable domain, completed using reference TRBV11-2 and TRBJ2-1, is EAGVAQSPRYKIIEKRQSVAFWCNPISGHATLYWYQQILGQGPKLLIQFQNNGVVDDSQLPKDRFSAERLKGVDSTLKIQPAKLEDSAVYLCASSSIRDSTYNEQFFGPGTRLTVL.

The chain joins TRBV7-6 to TRBJ1-1; D uncertain. Trimming shortened V by 1 base and J by 0 bases, and 6 bases separated the two germline ends. This CDR3 contains 14 residues. Germline CDR1 is SGHVS and CDR2 is FNYEAQ. The CDR3 DNA sequence: TGTGCCAGCAGCTTAGGCGGGATGAACACTGAAGCTTTCTTT. Its translation is CASSLGGMNTEAFF.

The genes are TRBV28 and TRBJ2-1; 12 bases agree with TRBD2. The trim removed 5 bases at V and 7 bases at J, leaving 12 bases unmatched. Germline CDR1 and CDR2: MDHEN and SYDVKM. The CDR3 consists of 17 residues. The CDR3 region has the DNA TGTGCCAGCAGTCTCAGACTAGCGGGGGCCTTGAGGAATGAGCAGTTCTTC. Translation gives CASSLRLAGALRNEQFF.

J is TRBJ2-7 and V is TRBV13; D possibly corresponds to TRBD1 (6 bases). CDR3 length: 13 residues. Trimming left V 2 bases short and J 6 bases short, with 11 bases between. CDR1 is PRHDT and CDR2 is FYEKMQ in the germline V gene (reference sequence). The DNA for the CDR3 is TGTGCCAGCAGCTTACAACAGGGATCCGAGCAGTACTTC. Translating it yields CASSLQQGSEQYF.

Here the CDR3 DNA reads TGTGCCAGCTCACAGATTGCGCTGTCGTCTAGCAATCAGCCCCAGCATTTT. This encodes CASSQIALSSSNQPQHF. The chain uses TRBV18 and TRBJ1-5; D gene ambiguous. V lost 4 bases and J lost 0, with 16 bases in between. The CDR3 contains 17 residues. Germline V gene sequence: CDR1 KGHSH, CDR2 LQKENI.

The genes are TRBV5-1 and TRBJ2-1, with 11 bases aligning to TRBD1. This CDR3 has 17 residues. The germline CDR1 and CDR2 sequences are SGHRS and YFSETQ. The trim removed 1 base at V and 6 bases at J, leaving 9 bases unmatched. The CDR3 DNA sequence: TGCGCCAGCAGCTTGTACCCCCGGGACAGGGGGTCCAATGAGCAGTTCTTC. Residues: CASSLYPRDRGSNEQFF. Drawing the rest from reference TRBV5-1 and TRBJ2-1, the complete variable domain is KAGVTQTPRYLIKTRGQQVTLSCSPISGHRSVSWYQQTPGQGLQFLFEYFSETQRNKGNFPGRFSGRQFSNSRSEMNVSTLELGDSALYLCASSLYPRDRGSNEQFFGPGTRLTVL.

The chain joins TRBV4-1 to TRBJ2-3, with D possibly TRBD1 on 5 matching bases. The V end was cut by 6 bases, the J end by 0 bases, with 10 bases between. The CDR3 runs 14 residues. Germline CDR1 MGHRA, CDR2 YSYEKL. This CDR3 is CASRPGISTDTQYF. For the CDR3, the DNA is TGCGCCAGCAGGCCAGGGATCAGCACAGATACGCAGTATTTT.

The chain has TRBV15 and TRBJ1-2; D call uncertain. V lost 0 bases and J lost 8, with 10 bases in between. The CDR3 covers 13 residues. CDR1 is LNHNV and CDR2 is YYDKDF in the germline V gene (reference sequence). CDR3 amino acids: CATSRDLGSGYTF. The CDR3 nucleotides are TGTGCCACCAGCAGAGATTTGGGGAGCGGCTACACCTTC.

The chain uses TRBV11-2 and TRBJ2-7; TRBD2 matches at 14 bases. The CDR3 sequence is 15 residues long. With 5 bases clipped from V and 6 bases from J, the junction kept 6 bases outside the gene matches. Germline lookup yields CDR1 SGHAT and CDR2 FQNNGV. The CDR3 reads CASSRLAGGLLEQYF. For the CDR3, the DNA is TGTGCCAGCAGCCGACTAGCGGGAGGGCTCCTCGAGCAGTACTTC.

The chain is built from TRBV5-1 and TRBJ2-5; 10 bases fit TRBD2. CDR3 length: 15 amino acids. The ends lost 6 bases at V and 0 bases at J; junction bases unmatched: 5. Per the germline V gene, CDR1 is SGHRS and CDR2 is YFSETQ. CDR3 DNA sequence: TGCGCCAGCATGTTTAGCGGGGGGTACCAAGAGACCCAGTACTTC. As protein: CASMFSGGYQETQYF.

This clone has more than one count but fewer than ten. The chain joins TRBV2 to TRBJ1-5; D is perhaps TRBD1 (6 bases). This CDR3 is built from 14 residues. The ends were cut back, 5 bases at V and 6 bases at J, with 14 bases in the middle. Germline V gives CDR1 SNHLY, CDR2 FYNNEI. CDR3 amino acids: CASSRTEVGQPQHF. In DNA, the CDR3 is TGTGCCAGCAGTCGGACAGAGGTAGGTCAGCCCCAGCATTTT.

This chain uses TRBV5-1 with TRBJ2-3; 9 bases map to TRBD2. Trimming cost V 3 bases and J 4 bases; bases outside gene matches: 3. Germline CDR1 SGHRS, CDR2 YFSETQ. This CDR3 is 14 amino acids long. The CDR3 here is CASSSRTSADTQYF. The CDR3 bases are TGCGCCAGCAGCTCAAGGACTAGCGCAGATACGCAGTATTTT.

The chain links TRBV6-5 to TRBJ1-1, with 7 bases identical to TRBD1. Germline values: CDR1 MNHEY, CDR2 SVGAGI. The CDR3 is 15 residues long. The V gene end was trimmed by 5 bases and the J gene end by 1 base; junction bases not matched to a gene: 7. The CDR3 bases are TGTGCCAGCAGTGGACCCGGGACAGCGAACACTGAAGCTTTCTTT. This gives the protein CASSGPGTANTEAFF.

The genes are TRBV5-4 and TRBJ2-7, with unresolved D. In germline, CDR1 is SGHNT, CDR2 YYREEE (reference sequence). The CDR3 has 11 amino acids. Trimming shortened V by 4 bases and J by 3 bases, and 5 bases separated the two germline ends. In DNA form, the CDR3 reads TGTGCCAGCAGCGCGGACTACGAGCAGTACTTC. Amino acid sequence: CASSADYEQYF.

The V gene is TRBV6-5, the J gene TRBJ1-1; D remains unclear. Trimming took 0 bases from V and 7 from J, leaving 15 bases between them. The CDR3 spans 15 residues. CDR1 MNHEY and CDR2 SVGAGI come from the germline V gene. DNA for the CDR3: TGTGCCAGCAGTTACTCGATAGCCGCCAAGGATGAAGCTTTCTTT. The encoded protein is CASSYSIAAKDEAFF.

This clone has more than one count but fewer than ten. Here the CDR3 reads CASTGGGALTGTGELFF. DNA for the CDR3: TGTGCCAGCACCGGCGGGGGGGCCTTGACGGGCACCGGGGAGCTGTTTTTT. V gene TRBV28 combines with J gene TRBJ2-2, with 9 bases lining up with TRBD2. The CDR3 runs to 17 residues. V lost 7 bases to trimming and J lost 4 bases; unmatched junction nucleotides: 13. Germline V CDR1 and CDR2: MDHEN, SYDVKM. Together with reference TRBV28 and TRBJ2-2, the CDR3 gives the full variable domain: DVKVTQSSRYLVKRTGEKVFLECVQDMDHENMFWYRQDPGLGLRLIYFSYDVKMKEKGDIPEGYSVSREKKERFSLILESASTNQTSMYLCASTGGGALTGTGELFFGEGSRLTVL.

This chain uses TRBV5-5 with TRBJ1-3; the match to TRBD1 covers 9 bases. Per germline, CDR1 SGHKS and CDR2 YYEKEE (reference sequence). The CDR3 consists of 16 residues. V lost 4 bases, J lost 3 bases, and 8 bases stayed unmatched. This chain's CDR3 is CASSNRDRANGNTIYF. The CDR3 DNA reads TGTGCCAGCAGCAACCGGGACAGGGCCAATGGAAACACCATATATTTT.

The chain is built from TRBV4-2 and TRBJ2-3; a possible D gene is TRBD1 (5 bases). CDR1 is LGHNA and CDR2 is YNFKEQ in the germline V gene. CDR3 length equals 15 residues. Trimming took off 4 bases at V and 2 bases at J, with 13 bases between the two ends. CDR3: CASSPPGHLTDTQYF. As DNA, the CDR3 is TGTGCCAGCAGCCCTCCCGGACATCTCACAGATACGCAGTATTTT.

This chain joins TRBV30 and TRBJ2-6, with D maybe TRBD2 (6 bases). Trimming removed 2 bases from V and 1 base from J, with 9 bases in between. The CDR3 runs to 15 residues. CDR1 is GTSNPN, CDR2 SVGIG, per germline (reference sequence). This chain's CDR3 is CAWSWTTSGANVLTF. The DNA of the CDR3 is TGTGCCTGGAGTTGGACTACGTCTGGGGCCAACGTCCTGACTTTC.

This clone has just one count. The chain combines TRBV6-6 with TRBJ2-7; TRBD2 matches at 7 bases. CDR3 length: 16 residues. Germline CDR1 and CDR2: MNHNY and SVGAGI (reference sequence). Trimming at V came to 10 bases and at J to 2 bases, leaving 17 bases not matched to a gene. Written as DNA, the CDR3 is TGTGCCACCCACCTCCCGCGCGGGGGTGGGGCCTACGAGCAGTACTTC. Amino acids: CATHLPRGGGAYEQYF.

The chain employs TRBV9 and TRBJ2-1, with 7 positions matching TRBD2. Germline values: CDR1 SGDLS, CDR2 YYNGEE. Unmatched junction bases numbered 4, after V lost 1 base and J lost 3 bases. The CDR3 runs 15 residues. The CDR3 nucleotides read TGTGCCAGCAGCGTATCGAGCGGGGACTACAATGAGCAGTTCTTC. Protein sequence: CASSVSSGDYNEQFF.

This clone was picked up a small number of times. This rearrangement joins TRBV2 to TRBJ2-1, with 12 bases matching TRBD2. Germline CDR1 SNHLY, CDR2 FYNNEI. The CDR3 sequence is 15 residues long. Germline trimming cut 5 bases from V and 6 bases from J; bases unmatched to any gene: 5. The DNA of the CDR3 is TGTGCCAGCAGTTTGCTAGCGGGAGGGCCCAATGAGCAGTTCTTC. Its protein is CASSLLAGGPNEQFF.

This sequence joins TRBV5-4 and TRBJ2-7; 10 positions agree with TRBD2. The CDR3 covers 18 residues. V gave up 0 bases and J gave up 4 bases; unmatched junction bases: 13. The germline gives CDR1 SGHNT, CDR2 YYREEE (reference sequence). This CDR3 is CASSLGAGGPRSGYEQYF. CDR3 sequence (DNA): TGTGCCAGCAGCTTGGGAGCGGGAGGGCCCCGTTCGGGGTACGAGCAGTACTTC.

The gene calls are TRBV9 and TRBJ2-3; 8 nucleotides match TRBD2. Looked up from germline, CDR1 is SGDLS and CDR2 is YYNGEE. The V segment lost 2 bases and the J segment 1 base; nucleotides outside the gene matches: 3. The CDR3 sequence is 15 residues long. CDR3 DNA: TGTGCCAGCAGCGTGTTTAGCGGGGGCACAGATACGCAGTATTTT. It specifies CASSVFSGGTDTQYF.